Listed here is a single T cell receptor beta chain. This sample is drawn from a study of OX40 agonist ivuxolimab in advanced cancers. Germline V lookup: CDR1 MNHEY, CDR2 SVGAGI. The germline V and J ends were trimmed by 7 bases and 2 bases, with 12 bases remaining between them. CDR3 length: 14 amino acids. Sequencing was performed with immunoSEQ multiplex PCR; in TCRdb, only in-frame clones are kept and a portion is missing. The top ten clones hold under 0.85% of a sample with 90,000 to 120,000 clones, about 91% of them seen once. Specimen: CD4+ or CD8+ T cells sorted from blood, collected in a trial of the OX40 agonist ivuxolimab. The chain uses TRBV6-5 and TRBJ1-3; D gene ambiguous. The sequence was collected from an adult with an advanced solid tumor such as melanoma, head and neck, liver or kidney cancer. The DNA of the CDR3 is TGTGCCAGCACCGGGAGTCTACCTGGAAACACCATATATTTT. This encodes CASTGSLPGNTIYF.